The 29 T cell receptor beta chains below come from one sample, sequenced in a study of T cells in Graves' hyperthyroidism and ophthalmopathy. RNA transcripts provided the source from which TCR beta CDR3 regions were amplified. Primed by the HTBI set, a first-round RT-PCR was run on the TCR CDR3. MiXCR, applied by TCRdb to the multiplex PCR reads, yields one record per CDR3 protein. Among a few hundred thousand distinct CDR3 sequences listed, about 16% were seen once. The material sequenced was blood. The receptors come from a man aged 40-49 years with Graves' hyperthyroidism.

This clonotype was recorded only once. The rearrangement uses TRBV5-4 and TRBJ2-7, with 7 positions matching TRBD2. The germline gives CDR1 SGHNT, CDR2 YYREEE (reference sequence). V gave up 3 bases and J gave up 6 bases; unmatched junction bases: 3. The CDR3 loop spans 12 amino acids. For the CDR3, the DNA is TGTGCCAGCAGCTGGACTAGTTCCGAGCAGTACTTC. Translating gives CASSWTSSEQYF.

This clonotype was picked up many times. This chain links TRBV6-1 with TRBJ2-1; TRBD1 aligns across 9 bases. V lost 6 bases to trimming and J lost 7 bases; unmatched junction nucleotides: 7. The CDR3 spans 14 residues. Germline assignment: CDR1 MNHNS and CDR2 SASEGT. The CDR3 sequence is CASSDRGIDNEQFF. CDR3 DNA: TGTGCCAGCAGCGACAGGGGGATTGATAATGAGCAGTTCTTC.

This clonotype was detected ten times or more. The CDR3 here is CASSQNTEAFF. The CDR3 bases are TGTGCCAGCAGCCAGAACACTGAAGCTTTCTTT. The gene calls are TRBV7-9 and TRBJ1-1; D uncertain. CDR3 size: 11 residues. CDR1 and CDR2 from the germline V gene are SEHNR and FQNEAQ (reference sequence). The V end was cut by 5 bases, the J end by 1 base, with 2 bases between.

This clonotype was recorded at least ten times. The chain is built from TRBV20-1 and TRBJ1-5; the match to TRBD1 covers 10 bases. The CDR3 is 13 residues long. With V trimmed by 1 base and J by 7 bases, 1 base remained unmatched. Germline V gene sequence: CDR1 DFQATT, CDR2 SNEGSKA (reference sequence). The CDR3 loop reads CSARGTGGQPQHF. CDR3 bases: TGCAGTGCTAGAGGGACAGGGGGACAGCCCCAGCATTTT.

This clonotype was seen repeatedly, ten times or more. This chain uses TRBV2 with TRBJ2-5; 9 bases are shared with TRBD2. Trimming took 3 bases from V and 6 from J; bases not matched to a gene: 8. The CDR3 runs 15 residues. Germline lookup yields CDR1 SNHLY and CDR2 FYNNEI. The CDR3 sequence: CASSDRAGGPQTQYF. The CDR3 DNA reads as TGTGCCAGCAGTGATCGGGCGGGGGGGCCGCAGACCCAGTACTTC.

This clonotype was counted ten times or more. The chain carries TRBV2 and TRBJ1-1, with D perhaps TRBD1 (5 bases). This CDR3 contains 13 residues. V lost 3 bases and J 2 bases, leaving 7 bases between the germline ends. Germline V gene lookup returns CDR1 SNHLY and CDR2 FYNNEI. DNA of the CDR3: TGTGCCAGCAGTGAGACAGATAACACTGAAGCTTTCTTT. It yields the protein CASSETDNTEAFF.

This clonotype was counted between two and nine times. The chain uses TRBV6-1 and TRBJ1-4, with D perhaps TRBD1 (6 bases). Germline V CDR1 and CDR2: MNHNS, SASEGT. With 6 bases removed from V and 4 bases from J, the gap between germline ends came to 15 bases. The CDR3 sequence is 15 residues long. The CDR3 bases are TGTGCCAGCAGGACCGGACAGACTCTTAATGAAAAACTGTTTTTT. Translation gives CASRTGQTLNEKLFF.

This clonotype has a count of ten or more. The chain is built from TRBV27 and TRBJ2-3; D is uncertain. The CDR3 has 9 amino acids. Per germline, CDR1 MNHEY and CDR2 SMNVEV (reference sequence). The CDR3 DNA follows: TGTGCTGAACAAAATACGCAGTATTTT. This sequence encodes CAEQNTQYF.

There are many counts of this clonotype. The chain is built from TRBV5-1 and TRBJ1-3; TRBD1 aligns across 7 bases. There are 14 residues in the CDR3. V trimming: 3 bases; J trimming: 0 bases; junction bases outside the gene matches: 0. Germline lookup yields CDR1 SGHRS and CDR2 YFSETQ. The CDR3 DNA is TGCGCCAGCAGCTCAGGGGGCTCTGGAAACACCATATATTTT. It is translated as CASSSGGSGNTIYF.

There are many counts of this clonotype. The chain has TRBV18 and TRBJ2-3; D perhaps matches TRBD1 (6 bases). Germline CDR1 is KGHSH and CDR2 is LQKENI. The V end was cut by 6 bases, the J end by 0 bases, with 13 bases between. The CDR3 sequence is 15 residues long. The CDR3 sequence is CASSQDRTSTDTQYF. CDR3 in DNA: TGTGCCAGCTCGCAAGACAGGACGAGCACAGATACGCAGTATTTT.

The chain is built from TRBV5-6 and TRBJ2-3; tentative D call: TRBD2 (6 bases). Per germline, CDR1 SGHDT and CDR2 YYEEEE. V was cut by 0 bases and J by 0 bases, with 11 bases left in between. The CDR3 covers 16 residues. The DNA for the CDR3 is TGTGCCAGCAGCTTGGCTGCGGGGATCAGCACAGATACGCAGTATTTT. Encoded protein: CASSLAAGISTDTQYF. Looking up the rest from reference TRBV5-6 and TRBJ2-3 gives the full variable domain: DAGVTQSPTHLIKTRGQQVTLRCSPKSGHDTVSWYQQALGQGPQFIFQYYEEEERQRGNFPDRFSGHQFPNYSSELNVNALLLGDSALYLCASSLAAGISTDTQYFGPGTRLTVL.

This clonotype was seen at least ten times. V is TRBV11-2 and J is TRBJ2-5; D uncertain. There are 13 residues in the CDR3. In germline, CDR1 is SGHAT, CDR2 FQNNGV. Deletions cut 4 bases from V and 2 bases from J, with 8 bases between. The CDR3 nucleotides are TGTGCCAGCAGCTCCCAGATTCAAGAGACCCAGTACTTC. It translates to CASSSQIQETQYF.

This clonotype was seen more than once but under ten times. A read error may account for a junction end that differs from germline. CDR3 protein: CSARGRNTGELVF. As DNA, the CDR3 is TGCAGTGCTAGAGGGCGGAACACCGGGGAGCTGGTTTTT. The rearrangement uses TRBV20-1 and TRBJ2-2; D may be TRBD2 (5 bases). This CDR3 has 13 amino acids. In germline, CDR1 is DFQATT, CDR2 SNEGSKA (reference sequence).

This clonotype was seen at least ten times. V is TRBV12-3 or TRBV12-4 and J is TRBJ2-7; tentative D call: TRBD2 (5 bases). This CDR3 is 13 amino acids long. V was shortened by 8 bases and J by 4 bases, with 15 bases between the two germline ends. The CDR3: CASGGVKTYEQYF. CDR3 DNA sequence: TGTGCCAGCGGAGGTGTAAAAACATACGAGCAGTACTTC.

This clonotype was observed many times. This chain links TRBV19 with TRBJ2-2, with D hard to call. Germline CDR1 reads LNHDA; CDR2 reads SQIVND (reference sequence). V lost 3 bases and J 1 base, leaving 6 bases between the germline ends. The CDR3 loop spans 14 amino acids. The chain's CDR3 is CASSIKLNTGELFF. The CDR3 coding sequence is TGTGCCAGTAGTATCAAACTGAACACCGGGGAGCTGTTTTTT.

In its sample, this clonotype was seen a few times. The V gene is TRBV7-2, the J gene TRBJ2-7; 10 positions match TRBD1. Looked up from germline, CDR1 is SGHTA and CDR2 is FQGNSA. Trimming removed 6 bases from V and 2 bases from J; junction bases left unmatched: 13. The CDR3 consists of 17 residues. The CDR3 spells CASSENPPGQGTYEQYF. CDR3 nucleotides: TGTGCCAGCAGTGAAAACCCCCCGGGACAGGGGACCTACGAGCAGTACTTC.

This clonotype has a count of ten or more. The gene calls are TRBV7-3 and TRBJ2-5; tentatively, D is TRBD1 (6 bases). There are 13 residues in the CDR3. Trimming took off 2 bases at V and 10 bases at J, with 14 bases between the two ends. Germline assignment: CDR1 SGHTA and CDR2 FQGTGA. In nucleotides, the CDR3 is TGTGCCAGCAGCTTAGATACCCAGGGGAGCCAGTACTTC. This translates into CASSLDTQGSQYF. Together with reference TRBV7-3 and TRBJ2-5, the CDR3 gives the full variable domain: GAGVSQTPSNKVTEKGKYVELRCDPISGHTALYWYRQSLGQGPEFLIYFQGTGAADDSGLPNDRFFAVRPEGSVSTLKIQRTERGDSAVYLCASSLDTQGSQYFGPGTRLLVL.

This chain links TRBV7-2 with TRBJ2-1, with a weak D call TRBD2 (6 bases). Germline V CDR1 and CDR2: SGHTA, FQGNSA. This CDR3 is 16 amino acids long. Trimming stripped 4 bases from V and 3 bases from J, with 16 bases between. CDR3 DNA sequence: TGTGCCAGCAGCTCCACCGGGACTCCATACTACAATGAGCAGTTCTTC. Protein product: CASSSTGTPYYNEQFF.

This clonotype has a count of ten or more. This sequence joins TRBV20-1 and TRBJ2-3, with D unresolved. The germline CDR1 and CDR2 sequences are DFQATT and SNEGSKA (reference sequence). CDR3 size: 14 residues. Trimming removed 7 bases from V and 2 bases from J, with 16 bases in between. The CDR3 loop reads CSGSTSHLTDTQYF. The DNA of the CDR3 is TGCAGTGGAAGTACAAGCCACCTCACAGATACGCAGTATTTT.

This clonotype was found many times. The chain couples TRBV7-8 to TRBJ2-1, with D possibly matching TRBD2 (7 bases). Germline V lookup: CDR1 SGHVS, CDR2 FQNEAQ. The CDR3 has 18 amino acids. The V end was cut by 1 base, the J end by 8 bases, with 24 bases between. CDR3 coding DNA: TGTGCCAGCAGCTTAGTGTGGGGTGGGGGGGCCGCCCTGGATGAGCAGTTCTTC. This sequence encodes CASSLVWGGGAALDEQFF.

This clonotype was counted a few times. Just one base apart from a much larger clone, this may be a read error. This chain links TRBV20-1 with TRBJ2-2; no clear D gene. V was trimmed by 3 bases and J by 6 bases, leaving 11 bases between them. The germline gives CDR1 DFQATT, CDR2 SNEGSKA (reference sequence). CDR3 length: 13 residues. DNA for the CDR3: TGCAGTGCTAGTTGGATCAACGCCGGGGAGCTGTTTTTT. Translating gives CSASWINAGELFF.

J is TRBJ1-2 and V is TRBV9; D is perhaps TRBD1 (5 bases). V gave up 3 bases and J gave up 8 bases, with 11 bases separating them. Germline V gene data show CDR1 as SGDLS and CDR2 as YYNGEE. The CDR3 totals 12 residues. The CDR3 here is CASSDTGSGYTF. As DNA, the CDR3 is TGTGCCAGCAGCGACACAGGTTCCGGCTACACCTTC.

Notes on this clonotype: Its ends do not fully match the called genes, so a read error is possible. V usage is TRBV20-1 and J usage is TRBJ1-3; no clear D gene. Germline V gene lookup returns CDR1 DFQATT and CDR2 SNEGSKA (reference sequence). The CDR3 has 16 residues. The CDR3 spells CSATPGWAESGSTIYF. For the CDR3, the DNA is TGCAGTGCTACCCCGGGCTGGGCAGAATCTGGAAGCACCATATATTTT.

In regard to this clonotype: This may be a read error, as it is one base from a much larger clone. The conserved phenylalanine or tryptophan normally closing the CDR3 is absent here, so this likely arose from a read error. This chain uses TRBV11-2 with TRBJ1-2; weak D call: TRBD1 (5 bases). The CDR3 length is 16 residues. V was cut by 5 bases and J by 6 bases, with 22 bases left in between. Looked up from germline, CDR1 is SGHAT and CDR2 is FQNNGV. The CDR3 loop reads CASSQKFRARDDGYTL. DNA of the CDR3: TGTGCCAGCAGCCAGAAGTTCAGGGCAAGGGATGATGGCTACACCCTC.

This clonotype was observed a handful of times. CDR3 in DNA: TGCAGCGTTGACGGACAGGGGTTAAACTATGGCTACACCTTC. It specifies CSVDGQGLNYGYTF. This chain links TRBV29-1 with TRBJ1-2, with TRBD1 matching over 9 bases. Germline CDR1 and CDR2: SQVTM and ANQGSEA. This CDR3 spans 14 amino acids. The J segment lost 2 bases and the V segment lost 3 bases, leaving 4 bases of the junction unmatched.

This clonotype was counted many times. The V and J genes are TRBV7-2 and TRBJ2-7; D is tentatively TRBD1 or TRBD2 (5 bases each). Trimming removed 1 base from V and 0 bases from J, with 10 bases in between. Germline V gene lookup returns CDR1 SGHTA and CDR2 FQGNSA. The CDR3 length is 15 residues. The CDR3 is CASSLDGGGSYEQYF. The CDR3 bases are TGTGCCAGCAGCTTAGACGGTGGGGGCTCCTACGAGCAGTACTTC.

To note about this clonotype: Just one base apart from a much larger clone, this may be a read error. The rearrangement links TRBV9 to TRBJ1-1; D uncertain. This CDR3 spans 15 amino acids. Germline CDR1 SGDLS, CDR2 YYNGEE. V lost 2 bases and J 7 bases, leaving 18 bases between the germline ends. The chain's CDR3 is CASSVESGTQDEAFF. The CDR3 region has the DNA TGTGCCAGCAGCGTGGAATCAGGAACCCAGGATGAAGCTTTCTTT.

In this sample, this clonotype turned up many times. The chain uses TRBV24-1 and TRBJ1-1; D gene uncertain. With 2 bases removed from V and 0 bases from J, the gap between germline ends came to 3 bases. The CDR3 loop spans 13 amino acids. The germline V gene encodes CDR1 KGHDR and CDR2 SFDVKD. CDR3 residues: CATSDYMNTEAFF. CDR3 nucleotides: TGTGCCACCAGTGATTATATGAACACTGAAGCTTTCTTT.

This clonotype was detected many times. The CDR3 protein is CASSYGGVFNTEAFF. For the CDR3, the DNA is TGTGCCAGCAGTTACGGGGGGGTCTTCAACACTGAAGCTTTCTTT. This chain uses TRBV6-5 with TRBJ1-1, with D perhaps matching TRBD1 (5 bases). This CDR3 region has 15 residues. The germline CDR1 and CDR2 sequences are MNHEY and SVGAGI. Trimming removed 2 bases from V and 2 bases from J, with 12 bases in between.